The 9 T cell receptor beta chains presented below share a single source sample, sequenced in a study of blood T cell repertoires in COVID-19. Clones were read by immunoSEQ multiplex PCR, and TCRdb kept only the in-frame ones, dropping some. The sample has some 110,000 clones; 70% to 85% are singletons. Sequencing was performed on peripheral blood. Receptors originate from a man aged 50 or older with acute or convalescent COVID-19.

The chain recombines TRBV29-1 with TRBJ2-7, with 7 bases matching TRBD2. Germline V CDR1 and CDR2: SQVTM, ANQGSEA. CDR3 size: 14 residues. The V gene end was trimmed by 4 bases and the J gene end by 5 bases; junction bases not matched to a gene: 11. For the CDR3, the DNA is TGCAGCGTTGGGGGCGGGAGCGGCGTCGACGAGCAGTACTTC. Translated: CSVGGGSGVDEQYF.

V gene TRBV7-6 combines with J gene TRBJ2-1; TRBD1 agrees at 7 bases. Trimming at V came to 5 bases and at J to 4 bases, leaving 5 bases not matched to a gene. CDR3 length: 14 amino acids. Per germline, CDR1 SGHVS and CDR2 FNYEAQ. The CDR3 region is CASSRDSAYNEQFF. In DNA form, the CDR3 reads TGTGCCAGCAGCCGGGACAGCGCATACAATGAGCAGTTCTTC.

The genes are TRBV19 and TRBJ2-7; D perhaps matches TRBD2 (6 bases). V lost 6 bases and J lost 0, with 15 bases in between. This CDR3 is built from 15 residues. Germline V lookup: CDR1 LNHDA, CDR2 SQIVND (reference sequence). The CDR3 loop is CASSYRDGSSYEQYF. Here the CDR3 DNA reads TGTGCCAGTAGCTATAGGGACGGGAGCTCCTACGAGCAGTACTTC.

The chain is built from TRBV6-5 and TRBJ2-7, with D possibly being TRBD1 (6 bases). Germline V gives CDR1 MNHEY, CDR2 SVGAGI. V gave up 10 bases and J gave up 0 bases, with 16 bases separating them. The CDR3 length is 14 residues. The DNA of the CDR3 is TGTGCCACATTTGGACAGAGCTTCTCCTACGAGCAGTACTTC. It codes for CATFGQSFSYEQYF.

This clone has just a few counts. The chain has TRBV27 and TRBJ1-2; D perhaps matches TRBD1 (5 bases). V was cut by 0 bases and J by 5 bases, with 10 bases left in between. The CDR3 runs 14 residues. CDR1 is MNHEY and CDR2 is SMNVEV in the germline V gene (reference sequence). The CDR3 here is CASSLSRDSYGYTF. Written as DNA, the CDR3 is TGTGCCAGCAGTTTATCCCGGGACTCTTATGGCTACACCTTC.

This chain uses TRBV4-1 with TRBJ2-2; possibly TRBD2 for D (5 bases). The CDR3 is 14 amino acids. With 1 base removed from V and 5 bases from J, the gap between germline ends came to 8 bases. Germline CDR1 MGHRA, CDR2 YSYEKL. The CDR3 region is CASSQVGRTGELFF. In DNA form, the CDR3 reads TGCGCCAGCAGCCAAGTTGGGAGAACCGGGGAGCTGTTTTTT.

This chain uses TRBV5-1 with TRBJ2-1; 11 positions agree with TRBD1. Unmatched junction bases numbered 6, after V lost 4 bases and J lost 6 bases. The CDR3 runs 15 residues. Germline CDR1 is SGHRS and CDR2 is YFSETQ. CDR3 region: CASSQPGQGVNEQFF. The CDR3, as DNA: TGCGCCAGCAGCCAACCGGGACAGGGGGTCAATGAGCAGTTCTTC.

V usage is TRBV30 and J usage is TRBJ2-2; no firm D call. CDR1 and CDR2 from the germline V gene are GTSNPN and SVGIG (reference sequence). The CDR3 sequence is 15 residues long. The V gene lost 0 bases and the J gene lost 7 bases, with 15 bases spanning the gap. CDR3 nucleotide sequence: TGTGCCTGGAGTGTACTCGGCGGCCTGAGCGGGGAGCTGTTTTTT. This encodes CAWSVLGGLSGELFF.

The chain is built from TRBV9 and TRBJ1-1, with 11 bases that match TRBD1. CDR1 is SGDLS, CDR2 YYNGEE, per germline. V was pared by 3 bases and J by 2 bases, with 12 bases of the junction left unmatched. The CDR3 is 18 amino acids. In nucleotides, the CDR3 is TGTGCCAGCAGCGATAGAGCGCCGGGACAGGGGGTCAACACTGAAGCTTTCTTT. The encoded protein is CASSDRAPGQGVNTEAFF.